Included here is one TCR delta chain sequence, with context. Its antigen is not identified. The data originate from a study of γδ T cells in repeated Plasmodium falciparum infection. Vgamma9/Vdelta2+ and Vdelta2-negative gammadelta T cells were flow-sorted from PBMC for bulk sequencing. Findings and limits, study-wide: Vgamma9/Vdelta2+ T cells showed a stable polyclonal repertoire with shared TCRgamma sequences. In Vdelta2-negative, largely Vdelta1+, gammadelta repertoires, repeated controlled infections appeared to drive clonal selection waves. Compared with Australian children, Malian Vdelta2-negative repertoires seemed more clonal, less diverse, less shared.

Sequencing covered both gamma and delta TCR chains per sample. With CATT, TCRdb re-called clones from the multiplex PCR reads. This table has tens of thousands of delta-chain clones, over 0.9% appearing once. Per the germline V gene, CDR1 is GEAIGNYY and CDR2 is EKD. Losses at the gene ends were 0 bases for V and 2 bases for J; bases not matched to a gene: 8. The CDR3 spans 16 residues. The sample was gamma-delta T cells from blood. The chain combines TRDV2 with TRDJ1; 7 nucleotides align to TRDD3. The J gene was not available in TCRdb and was assigned here by matching the DNA to germline segments. The receptor was isolated from a pool of human donors (malaria-infected and uninfected, not separated). The CDR3 sequence is CACDTLVLGSTDKLIF. The CDR3, as DNA: TGTGCCTGTGACACCTTAGTACTGGGGTCAACCGATAAACTCATCTTT.